This T cell receptor beta chain was recorded in a study of shared clonotypes between healthy human individuals (dated by TCRdb to about 2020). Background for the entire study: The cohort included a few men and a couple of women between 18 and 49 years of age. For each donor, CD4 naive and CD4 memory were each run on three plates, CD8 naive on two plates, and CD8 memory on one plate. To estimate repertoire size and how much clonotypes are shared between individuals, the study performed deep sequencing of blood TCR repertoires from roughly five healthy adults. Different laboratories and diverse techniques were used to prepare libraries and sequence TCR repertoires, to increase sequencing depth and limit assay-specific biases. Leukapheresis yielded between about 0.85 and 9 billion PBMCs per donor. Study-level results and caveats: Only blood was sampled, and tissue TCR repertoires likely differ from those in blood. Compared with non-shared clonotypes, the clonotypes found in all four sorted-subset donors had higher generation probabilities. Incomplete sequencing was indicated by rarefaction of sorted-subset datasets, despite the large sequencing depth. The genetic and exposure-history diversity represented was limited by the small number of donors. Across a few donors, about 4.5% of naive CD4, around 3.5% of naive CD8, approximately 2.5% of memory CD4, and approximately 0.4% of memory CD8 clonotypes were shared. Pairwise subsampling led to the expectation that sequencing depth would affect the degree of clonotype sharing among donors. Naive subsets generally had larger estimated clonotype richness than memory subsets.

Turning to this clone: No antigen is known for it. Per-nucleotide qualities are absent, and no much larger clonotype sits a single base away.

Cut back by 1 base and 11 bases, the V and J ends lie 12 bases apart. The CDR3 runs 12 residues from the cysteine to the phenylalanine. Left in the record is the CDR3 DNA by itself, 36 bases read in frame from the first base. Reading the germline V gene gives CDR1 SGHDT and CDR2 YYEEEE. Donors were healthy HIV-negative adults with no recently reported acute infections or vaccinations. Every donor was a Caucasian adult residing in Nashville, Tennessee, USA. CD4+ T cells were enriched through magnetic negative selection, after which naive cells were positively selected on CD45RA and the remaining negative fraction served as the memory subset. Blood was obtained by leukapheresis, after which PBMCs were separated by Ficoll-Histopaque density gradient centrifugation and cryopreserved in liquid nitrogen vapor phase. Analytical flow cytometry was used to check the purity and quantity of each magnetically sorted T cell population. Each sorted fraction had its genomic DNA isolated and then quantified by UV absorbance on a Nanodrop 2000c.

Using the deep immunoSEQ assay, TCR CDR3 regions were amplified from genomic DNA by multiplex PCR. Extracted genomic DNA from each cell subset was distributed evenly across all wells of several immunoSEQ 96-well plates, and each plate was treated as a replicate. For sorted subsets, roughly 200 ng of genomic DNA, equivalent to 25,000 to 35,000 T cell genomes, went into each replicate PCR. The purified libraries were quantified using a Qubit 3.0 fluorometer, sized with a Bioanalyzer 2100, and then quantified again using the KAPA Library Quantification kit. Every immunoSEQ 96-well plate was sequenced on a separate single-read 150-cycle Illumina NextSeq 550 flow cell. Concerning the study's data processing: Because the immunoSEQ output included only junctional sequences and no quality scores, the filtering could not be the same as the filtering used for full-length reads. To assign V/J genes and CDR3, sequences were annotated against IMGT germline references using PyIR, a Python wrapper for IgBLAST v1.9. Reads with weak V/J assignments (E-value above 1e-6), missing CDR3, stop codons, out-of-frame junctions, or ambiguous translated residues were removed. A V3J clonotype was defined by an identical inferred V gene, J gene, and CDR3 amino acid sequence. The percentage overlap between two repertoires was calculated by dividing the number of shared unique clonotypes by the size of the smaller repertoire. Richness of each repertoire was evaluated using RTK rarefaction, the Chao1 estimator, and Recon v2.1 estimates of unobserved clonotypes. OLGA was used to compute generation probabilities for all TCRbeta clonotypes that the gDNA method yielded from four donors. The immuneACCESS repertoire file appears here via TCRdb, limited to in-frame rearrangements. These files lack a portion of the clones; in checked studies, under half of the deficit traces to unresolved V genes, and the cause of the others is not known. V and J calls plus clone size are reproduced from that table; the DNA served to infer D and trimming. For this sample the table gives roughly 1,500,000 clones, of which around 98% were detected only once. The ten largest make up approximately 0.45% of the sample.

This receptor was taken from a man between 25 and 39 years old in good health. The chain joins TRBV5-6 to TRBJ1-1; the D gene is not confidently resolved. Sample: naive CD4+ T cells sorted from blood. The cell subset or site label corresponds to: CD45RA+ positively selected. Here is the DNA: TGTGCCAGCAGCTTGAACTTAGGGAGGGCTTTCTTT. Protein translation: CASSLNLGRAFF.